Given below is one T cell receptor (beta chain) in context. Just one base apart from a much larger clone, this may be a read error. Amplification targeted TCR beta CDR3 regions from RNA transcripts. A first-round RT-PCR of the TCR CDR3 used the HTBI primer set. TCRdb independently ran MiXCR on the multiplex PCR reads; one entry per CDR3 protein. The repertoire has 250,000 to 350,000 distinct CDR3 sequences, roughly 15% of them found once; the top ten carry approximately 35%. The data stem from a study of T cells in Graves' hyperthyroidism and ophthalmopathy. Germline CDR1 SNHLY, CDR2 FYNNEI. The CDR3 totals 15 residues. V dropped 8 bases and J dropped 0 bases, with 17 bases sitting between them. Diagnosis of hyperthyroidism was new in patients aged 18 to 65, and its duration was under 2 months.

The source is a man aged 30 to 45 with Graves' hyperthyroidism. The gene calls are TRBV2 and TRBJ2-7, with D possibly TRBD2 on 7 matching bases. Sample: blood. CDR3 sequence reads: CASGQKGGNSYEQYF. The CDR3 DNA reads TGTGCCAGCGGCCAAAAGGGGGGGAACTCCTACGAGCAGTACTTC. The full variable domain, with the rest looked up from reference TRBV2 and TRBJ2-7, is EPEVTQTPSHQVTQMGQEVILRCVPISNHLYFYWYRQILGQKVEFLVSFYNNEISEKSEIFDDQFSVERPDGSNFTLKIRSTKLEDSAMYFCASGQKGGNSYEQYFGPGTRLTVT.